This T cell receptor beta chain was profiled in a study of T cell responses to AZD1222 COVID-19 vaccine. Assay: immunoSEQ multiplex PCR; the TCRdb copy retains only in-frame clones and omits some. The table has 150,000 to 200,000 clones, almost 95% seen once. Overall study results and limits: Vaccine-associated CD4 TCRs ranged over spike, dominating at 160-218 and 743-854. An increase in Spike-specific TCR breadth and depth was observed after two AZD1222 doses. It was only a handful of AZD1222 recipients who were seropositive at baseline.

Worth noting for this clone: The antigen remains unidentified.

The V segment lost 5 bases and the J segment 4 bases; nucleotides outside the gene matches: 7. The CDR3 runs to 15 residues. Germline V lookup: CDR1 SGHVS, CDR2 FNYEAQ. Sequenced here: peripheral blood, sampled on day 0 of AZD1222 vaccination. The rearrangement links TRBV7-6 to TRBJ2-7, with 11 bases identical to TRBD2. The TCR originated in an adult in good health. In DNA, the CDR3 is TGTGCCAGCAGCCCCAGACTAGCGGGACGGTACGAGCAGTACTTC. It translates to CASSPRLAGRYEQYF.